This TCR beta chain is drawn from a study of technical replicates of blood from a handful of donors. The CDR3 loop spans 15 amino acids. With 3 bases removed from V and 7 bases from J, the gap between germline ends came to 16 bases. Germline lookup yields CDR1 SGDLS and CDR2 YYNGEE. Method: immunoSEQ multiplex PCR; TCRdb's copy keeps in-frame clones and lacks some. The repertoire has approximately 80,000 clones, roughly 98% of them found once; the top ten carry approximately 0.14%. The chain combines TRBV9 with TRBJ1-4, with D possibly being TRBD1 (5 bases). The sequence came from a human donor in good health. The sample consisted of T cells isolated from PBMCs. DNA for the CDR3: TGTGCCAGCAGCGCTGCGGGGGGGGAAGGTGAAAAACTGTTTTTT. The encoded protein is CASSAAGGEGEKLFF.